Below are 5 T cell receptor beta chains sequenced from a single sample in a study of cytomegalovirus exposure and HLA in healthy donors. In the PCR, 60 Vbeta and 13 Jbeta primers were used. Clones were sequenced by immunoSEQ multiplex PCR, and TCRdb holds only the in-frame ones, with some missing. In the table there are fewer than 180,000 clones, around 60% of which are singletons. The source material was PBMCs. The receptors here all came from a woman between 55 and 75 years old in good health and CMV-seropositive.

The V gene is TRBV5-1, the J gene TRBJ2-1; D is possibly TRBD2 (5 bases). Trimming took 5 bases from V and 10 from J, leaving 13 bases between them. The CDR3 loop spans 12 amino acids. Germline V lookup: CDR1 SGHRS, CDR2 YFSETQ. CDR3 nucleotide sequence: TGCGCCAGCAGTTTTATCCCGGGGGAGCAGTTCTTC. Translating it yields CASSFIPGEQFF.

The V and J genes are TRBV13 and TRBJ2-7; TRBD2 matches at 8 bases. CDR3 size: 15 residues. V gave up 4 bases and J gave up 1 base; unmatched junction bases: 6. Germline CDR1 reads PRHDT; CDR2 reads FYEKMQ (reference sequence). In DNA, the CDR3 is TGTGCCAGCAGCTACAGCGGGAGAGGATCCTACGAGCAGTACTTC. Amino acid sequence: CASSYSGRGSYEQYF.

The chain couples TRBV19 to TRBJ2-1; a possible D gene is TRBD2 (6 bases). Trimming stripped 7 bases from V and 0 bases from J, with 10 bases between. Germline CDR1 and CDR2: LNHDA and SQIVND (reference sequence). The CDR3 loop spans 14 amino acids. CDR3 bases: TGTGCCAGTACTGAGGGAGGCTCCTACAATGAGCAGTTCTTC. Encoded protein: CASTEGGSYNEQFF.

The chain recombines TRBV28 with TRBJ2-5, with TRBD2 matching 7 bases. V lost 5 bases to trimming and J lost 0 bases; unmatched junction nucleotides: 6. The CDR3 extends over 15 amino acids. Germline CDR1 reads MDHEN; CDR2 reads SYDVKM. The CDR3 is CASSADGGYQETQYF. CDR3 bases: TGTGCCAGCAGTGCGGACGGGGGGTACCAAGAGACCCAGTACTTC. Filled out from reference TRBV28 and TRBJ2-5, the complete variable domain reads DVKVTQSSRYLVKRTGEKVFLECVQDMDHENMFWYRQDPGLGLRLIYFSYDVKMKEKGDIPEGYSVSREKKERFSLILESASTNQTSMYLCASSADGGYQETQYFGPGTRLLVL.

This rearrangement joins TRBV6-6 to TRBJ1-5, with 7 bases that match TRBD1. This CDR3 contains 13 residues. V shed 4 bases, J shed 5 bases, and the junction held 2 bases outside the gene matches. CDR1 is MNHNY, CDR2 SVGAGI, per germline (reference sequence). CDR3 DNA sequence: TGTGCCAGCAGTTTAGGGGGCGATCAGCCCCAGCATTTT. It codes for CASSLGGDQPQHF.